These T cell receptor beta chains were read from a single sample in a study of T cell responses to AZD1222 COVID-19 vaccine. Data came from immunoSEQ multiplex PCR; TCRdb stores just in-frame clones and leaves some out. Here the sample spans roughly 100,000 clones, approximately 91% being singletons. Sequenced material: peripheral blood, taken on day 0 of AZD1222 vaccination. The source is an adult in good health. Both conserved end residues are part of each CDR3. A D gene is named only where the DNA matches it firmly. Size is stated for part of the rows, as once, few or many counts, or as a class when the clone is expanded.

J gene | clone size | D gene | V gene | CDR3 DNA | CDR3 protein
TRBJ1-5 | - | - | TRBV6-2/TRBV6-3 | TGTGCCAGCAGTACGGGGGGCGCCGGGGATCAGCCCCAGCATTTT | CASSTGGAGDQPQHF
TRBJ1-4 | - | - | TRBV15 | TGTGCCACCAGCAGAGTGAGAGGGGTTAATGAAAAACTGTTTTTT | CATSRVRGVNEKLFF
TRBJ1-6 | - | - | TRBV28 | TGTGCCAGCAGTCCCCGGGCCAATTCACCCCTCCACTTT | CASSPRANSPLHF
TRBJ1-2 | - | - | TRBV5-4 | TGTGCCAGCAGCCCGGGGGTCGGCAACTATGGCTACACCTTC | CASSPGVGNYGYTF
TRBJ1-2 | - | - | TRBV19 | TGTGCCAGTAGTATACAGGGGACTGGCTACACCTTC | CASSIQGTGYTF
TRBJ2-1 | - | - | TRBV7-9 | TGTGCCAGCAGTAAGGGGACTGAGCAGTTCTTC | CASSKGTEQFF
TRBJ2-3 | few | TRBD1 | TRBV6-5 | TGTGCCAGCAGGGACAGGGGGCAGGGAGATACGCAGTATTTT | CASRDRGQGDTQYF
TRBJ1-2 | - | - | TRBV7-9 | TGTGCCAGCAGCCCCTGGGAGGGTGGCTACACCTTC | CASSPWEGGYTF
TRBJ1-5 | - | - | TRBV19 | TGTGCCAGTAGTACCCAAGGCGGTCAGCCCCAGCATTTT | CASSTQGGQPQHF
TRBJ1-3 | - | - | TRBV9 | TGTGCCAGCAGCGTAGCTGGGAGCTCTGGAAACACCATATATTTT | CASSVAGSSGNTIYF
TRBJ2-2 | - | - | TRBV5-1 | TGCGCCAGCAGCTTGCTTGGAGGGGGCAGTGACACCGGGGAGCTGTTTTTT | CASSLLGGGSDTGELFF
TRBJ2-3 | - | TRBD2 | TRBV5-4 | TGTGCCAGCAGCTTGGGACTAAGGCGGGGGGGCCCAGATACGCAGTATTTT | CASSLGLRRGGPDTQYF
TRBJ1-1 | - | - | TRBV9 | TGTGCCAGCAGCGTAGTTGGGGGCGCGTTGGGCACTGAAGCTTTCTTT | CASSVVGGALGTEAFF
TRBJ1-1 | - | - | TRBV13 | TGTGCCAGCAGCTTAGGCGCCCAGACCCCTGAAGCTTTCTTT | CASSLGAQTPEAFF
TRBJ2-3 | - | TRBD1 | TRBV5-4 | TGTGCCAGCAGCTCTCGGACAGGGGGCACAGATACGCAGTATTTT | CASSSRTGGTDTQYF
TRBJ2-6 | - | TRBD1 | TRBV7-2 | TGTGCCAGCAGCTTAGGGGCAGGGGGCTCTGGGGCCAACGTCCTGACTTTC | CASSLGAGGSGANVLTF
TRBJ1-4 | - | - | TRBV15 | TGTGCCACCAGCACCCCCCGGGGGCTCGGTTTTAATGAAAAACTGTTTTTT | CATSTPRGLGFNEKLFF
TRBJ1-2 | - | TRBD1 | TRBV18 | TGTGCCAGCTCACCATCTAACCGGGACAGGGGGGAAAATAACTATGGCTACACCTTC | CASSPSNRDRGENNYGYTF
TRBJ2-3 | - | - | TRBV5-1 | TGCGCCAGCAGCTTATCCGGGGGCGGCACAGATACGCAGTATTTT | CASSLSGGGTDTQYF
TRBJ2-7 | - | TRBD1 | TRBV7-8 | TGTGCCAGCAGCTCCCGGGACAGGTACTACGAGCAGTACTTC | CASSSRDRYYEQYF
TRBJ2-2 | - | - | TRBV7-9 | TGTGCCAGCAGCTTAGATACCGGGGAGCTGTTTTTT | CASSLDTGELFF
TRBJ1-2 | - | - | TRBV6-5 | TGTGCCAGCAGAAGCAGGGTCAGGGCGGATGGCTACACCTTC | CASRSRVRADGYTF
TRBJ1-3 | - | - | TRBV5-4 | TGTGCCAGCACCACAGGAGGGGGAAACACCATATATTTT | CASTTGGGNTIYF
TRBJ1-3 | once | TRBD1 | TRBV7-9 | TGTGCCAGCAGCTACGGACAGGGGGGTGAAAACACCATATATTTT | CASSYGQGGENTIYF
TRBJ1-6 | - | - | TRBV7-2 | TGTGCCAGCAGCTTAGGGGGAGGGAATTCACCCCTCCACTTT | CASSLGGGNSPLHF
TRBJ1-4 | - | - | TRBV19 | TGTGCCAGTAGTTCCGCCCCCAGGGTGGCTAATGAAAAACTGTTTTTT | CASSSAPRVANEKLFF
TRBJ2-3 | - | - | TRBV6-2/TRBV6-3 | TGTGCCAGCAGTTCCCGGGGACGGAACTCTAGCACAGATACGCAGTATTTT | CASSSRGRNSSTDTQYF
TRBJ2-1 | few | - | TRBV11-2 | TGTGCCAGCAGCGACAGAGGCTACAATGAGCAGTTCTTC | CASSDRGYNEQFF